These 22 T cell receptor beta chains originate from one sample sequenced in a study of blood T cells in healthy people across ages. With a J-beta primer mix and a sample-barcoded 5' primer, a second PCR ran about 7 to 12 cycles. TCRdb re-analysed the 5' RACE reads in MiXCR, keeping a single row per CDR3 protein. The data contain about 690,000 distinct CDR3 sequences, around 41% of them singletons. The sequenced sample was blood. These receptors were taken from a man older than 75 in good health.

Details on this clonotype: Germline and junction disagree at one end, which may indicate a read error. CDR3 in amino acids: CASSPGDITGTQYF. For the CDR3, the DNA is TGCGCCAGCAGCCCCGGAGATATCACAGGTACGCAGTATTTT. V is TRBV5-1 and J is TRBJ2-3, with D possibly TRBD1 on 5 matching bases. This CDR3 is 14 amino acids long. Germline-derived CDR1 and CDR2 are SGHRS and YFSETQ.

This clonotype showed up just a few times. This chain uses TRBV20-1 with TRBJ1-5; unclear D gene. CDR1 and CDR2 from the germline V gene are DFQATT and SNEGSKA (reference sequence). Trimming took 3 bases from V and 4 from J, leaving 13 bases between them. This CDR3 has 14 amino acids. This chain's CDR3 is CSASSSIRNQPQHF. In DNA, the CDR3 is TGCAGTGCTAGTTCAAGTATAAGGAATCAGCCCCAGCATTTT.

The sample holds a few counts of this clonotype. The chain's CDR3 is CASSGIGSQETQYF. The CDR3 coding sequence is TGTGCCAGCAGTGGGATCGGGAGCCAAGAGACCCAGTACTTC. V and J are TRBV25-1 and TRBJ2-5; weak D call: TRBD2 (6 bases). Germline V gene sequence: CDR1 MGHDK, CDR2 SYGVNS. V shed 4 bases and J shed 1 base, with 10 bases lying between them. This CDR3 has 14 amino acids.

In this sample, this clonotype turned up a few times. The J gene is TRBJ2-6, the V gene TRBV28; maybe TRBD1 (6 bases). The ends were cut back, 6 bases at V and 2 bases at J, with 17 bases in the middle. Germline CDR1 and CDR2: MDHEN and SYDVKM. The CDR3 contains 17 residues. In DNA form, the CDR3 reads TGTGCCAGCAGCCCCGGGACAATGTTCGCTGGGGCCAACGTCCTGACTTTC. Translation gives CASSPGTMFAGANVLTF. Full variable domain (missing parts from reference TRBV28 and TRBJ2-6): DVKVTQSSRYLVKRTGEKVFLECVQDMDHENMFWYRQDPGLGLRLIYFSYDVKMKEKGDIPEGYSVSREKKERFSLILESASTNQTSMYLCASSPGTMFAGANVLTFGAGSRLTVL.

This clonotype is a singleton in its sample. V is TRBV2 and J is TRBJ2-3, with D unresolved. Germline V gene lookup returns CDR1 SNHLY and CDR2 FYNNEI. The CDR3 runs 15 residues. The germline V and J ends were trimmed by 1 base and 3 bases, with 11 bases remaining between them. As DNA, the CDR3 is TGTGCCAGCAGTGAAGTTTGGGTTAGAACAGATACGCAGTATTTT. This gives the protein CASSEVWVRTDTQYF. Full variable domain (missing parts from reference TRBV2 and TRBJ2-3): EPEVTQTPSHQVTQMGQEVILRCVPISNHLYFYWYRQILGQKVEFLVSFYNNEISEKSEIFDDQFSVERPDGSNFTLKIRSTKLEDSAMYFCASSEVWVRTDTQYFGPGTRLTVL.

The rearrangement uses TRBV25-1 and TRBJ1-2, with D possibly being TRBD1 (6 bases). The germline gives CDR1 MGHDK, CDR2 SYGVNS. Trimming stripped 2 bases from V and 2 bases from J, with 15 bases between. The CDR3 runs 16 residues. Written as DNA, the CDR3 is TGTGCCAGCAGTGAACCCCACCACAGGGCAAACTATGGCTACACCTTC. It yields the protein CASSEPHHRANYGYTF.

Comment on this clonotype: This likely comes from a read error, as the CDR3 has no conserved phenylalanine or tryptophan at its end. The DNA is left out, because the CDR3 cannot be placed on it with certainty; the CDR3 is given as TCRdb lists it. The rearrangement uses TRBV6-2 or TRBV6-3 and TRBJ2-1; TRBD2 reflects the table's D call only, with no check against the DNA. Germline CDR1 reads MNHEY; CDR2 reads SVGEGT. The CDR3 spans 17 residues, counting both ends. The CDR3 sequence is CASTGASGRSSYNEEFS.

The chain has TRBV20-1 and TRBJ2-1; 8 nucleotides agree with TRBD2. CDR3 length: 13 amino acids. CDR1 DFQATT and CDR2 SNEGSKA come from the germline V gene (reference sequence). Germline trimming cut 4 bases from V and 11 bases from J; bases unmatched to any gene: 10. The CDR3 reads CSAMTSATIKQFF. Here the CDR3 DNA reads TGCAGTGCTATGACTAGCGCAACGATTAAGCAGTTCTTC.

The chain joins TRBV6-2 or TRBV6-3 to TRBJ2-1; perhaps TRBD2 as D (6 bases). Germline V gene lookup returns CDR1 MNHEY and CDR2 SVGEGT. The CDR3 covers 14 residues. V shed 5 bases and J shed 9 bases, with 17 bases lying between them. Here the CDR3 DNA reads TGTGCCAGCAGTGACATGGCTGGGGGGATTGAGCAGTTCTTC. This codes for CASSDMAGGIEQFF.

On this clonotype itself: Just one base apart from a much larger clone, this may be a read error. This chain uses TRBV27 with TRBJ2-3; maybe TRBD1 (6 bases). The CDR3 totals 16 residues. Trimming cost V 2 bases and J 3 bases, with 15 bases left between them. Germline assignment: CDR1 MNHEY and CDR2 SMNVEV (reference sequence). CDR3 sequence: CASSLIGTTRTDTQYF. DNA for the CDR3: TGTGCCAGCAGTTTAATTGGGACAACTAGGACAGATACGCAGTATTTT.

Here the CDR3 reads CSVGGAGTSRVTDTQYF. The CDR3 nucleotides read TGCAGCGTTGGTGGGGCCGGGACTAGCAGAGTCACAGATACGCAGTATTTT. The chain links TRBV29-1 to TRBJ2-3, with TRBD2 identical over 9 bases. Per the germline V gene, CDR1 is SQVTM and CDR2 is ANQGSEA. V dropped 4 bases and J dropped 2; count of bases not matched to a gene: 13. The CDR3 is 17 amino acids.

This rearrangement joins TRBV13 to TRBJ1-1, with D hard to call. The germline V gene encodes CDR1 PRHDT and CDR2 FYEKMQ (reference sequence). This CDR3 has 14 amino acids. V lost 4 bases to trimming and J lost 5 bases, with 14 bases between them. CDR3 protein: CASSSLGSWTEAFF. CDR3 nucleotide sequence: TGTGCCAGCAGCTCCCTAGGGAGCTGGACTGAAGCTTTCTTT.

This clonotype was observed many times. The chain is built from TRBV7-2 and TRBJ2-1; D is possibly TRBD1 or TRBD2 (6 bases each). The CDR3 sequence is 16 residues long. Germline V gene lookup returns CDR1 SGHTA and CDR2 FQGNSA. V shed 3 bases and J shed 6 bases, with 18 bases lying between them. CDR3 residues: CASSFWGRGSANEQFF. The CDR3 DNA follows: TGTGCCAGCAGCTTCTGGGGGCGGGGTAGCGCCAATGAGCAGTTCTTC. Using reference TRBV7-2 and TRBJ2-1 for the parts outside the CDR3, the full variable domain is GAGVSQSPSNKVTEKGKDVELRCDPISGHTALYWYRQSLGQGLEFLIYFQGNSAPDKSGLPSDRFSAERTGGSVSTLTIQRTQQEDSAVYLCASSFWGRGSANEQFFGPGTRLTVL.

The J gene is TRBJ2-3, the V gene TRBV7-3; tentative D call: TRBD2 (6 bases). CDR3 length equals 16 residues. The germline V gene has CDR1 SGHTA and CDR2 FQGTGA. Trimming took off 5 bases at V and 5 bases at J, with 20 bases between the two ends. Here the CDR3 DNA reads TGTGCCAGCAGCCCTCCTATCCCGGGAGCCCTAGATACGCAGTATTTT. Translating it yields CASSPPIPGALDTQYF.

V gene TRBV7-2 combines with J gene TRBJ2-1, with D unresolved. The CDR3 is 16 residues long. V was pared by 5 bases and J by 0 bases, with 14 bases between. Germline loops: CDR1 SGHTA, CDR2 FQGNSA. Here the CDR3 DNA reads TGTGCCAGCAGCCCAGACACTCGGAGCTCCTACAATGAGCAGTTCTTC. It is translated as CASSPDTRSSYNEQFF.

The chain carries TRBV3-1 and TRBJ2-1, with D perhaps TRBD2 (5 bases). CDR1 and CDR2 from the germline V gene are LGHDT and YNNKEL (reference sequence). This CDR3 contains 14 residues. V dropped 0 bases and J dropped 5 bases, with 8 bases sitting between them. The CDR3 here is CASSQDMGDNEQFF. The CDR3 DNA is TGTGCCAGCAGCCAAGATATGGGAGACAATGAGCAGTTCTTC.

This clonotype was recorded once. The V call is TRBV3-1, the J call TRBJ2-1; no definite D call. Between the trimmed V and J ends, which lost 1 base and 13 bases, there was a span of 14 bases. CDR3 size: 13 residues. Germline loops: CDR1 LGHDT, CDR2 YNNKEL (reference sequence). In DNA form, the CDR3 reads TGTGCCAGCAGCCAAGTTTTGGGCGAGACCCAGTTCTTC. Translated: CASSQVLGETQFF.

This clonotype has a handful of counts. The chain has TRBV7-9 and TRBJ2-5; the match to TRBD1 covers 7 bases. The germline V gene has CDR1 SEHNR and CDR2 FQNEAQ (reference sequence). CDR3 length equals 15 residues. The V and J ends lost 2 bases and 1 base, in that order; junction bases with no gene match: 4. The CDR3 reads CASSLQTGIQETQYF. The CDR3 region has the DNA TGTGCCAGCAGCTTACAGACAGGGATCCAAGAGACCCAGTACTTC. The variable domain in full, completed from reference TRBV7-9 and TRBJ2-5, reads DTGVSQNPRHKITKRGQNVTFRCDPISEHNRLYWYRQTLGQGPEFLTYFQNEAQLEKSRLLSDRFSAERPKGSFSTLEIQRTEQGDSAMYLCASSLQTGIQETQYFGPGTRLLVL.

This clonotype came up a few times. The V gene is TRBV7-2, the J gene TRBJ1-1; TRBD1 agrees at 10 bases. Unmatched junction bases numbered 8, after V lost 5 bases and J lost 5 bases. CDR3 length: 15 amino acids. Germline CDR1 reads SGHTA; CDR2 reads FQGNSA. CDR3 region: CASSHNRDRGTEAFF. CDR3 nucleotides: TGTGCCAGCAGCCATAACCGGGACAGGGGTACTGAAGCTTTCTTT.

This clonotype came up a few times. The CDR3 nucleotides are TGTGCCAGCACCAAAGCGGGCTACTACAATGAGCAGTTCTTC. Encoded protein: CASTKAGYYNEQFF. The chain recombines TRBV28 with TRBJ2-1; the D gene is possibly TRBD2 (6 bases). V lost 7 bases and J lost 3, with 13 bases in between. The CDR3 is made up of 14 amino acids. Looked up from germline, CDR1 is MDHEN and CDR2 is SYDVKM.

This clonotype was seen only a few times. The V gene is TRBV15, the J gene TRBJ1-5; TRBD1 is a possible D gene (5 bases). This CDR3 region has 17 residues. V gave up 0 bases and J gave up 0 bases, with 12 bases separating them. Germline-derived CDR1 and CDR2 are LNHNV and YYDKDF (reference sequence). CDR3 loop: CATSRDPRELSNQPQHF. CDR3 nucleotide sequence: TGTGCCACCAGCAGAGATCCCAGGGAACTTAGCAATCAGCCCCAGCATTTT.

The chain employs TRBV4-1 and TRBJ2-3, with 11 bases fitting TRBD1. The CDR3 is 18 residues long. Trimming cost V 0 bases and J 2 bases; bases outside gene matches: 7. Germline CDR1 is MGHRA and CDR2 is YSYEKL. CDR3 DNA sequence: TGCGCCAGCAGCCAAGAAGTCATGGACAGGGGGCCCACAGATACGCAGTATTTT. This gives the protein CASSQEVMDRGPTDTQYF.